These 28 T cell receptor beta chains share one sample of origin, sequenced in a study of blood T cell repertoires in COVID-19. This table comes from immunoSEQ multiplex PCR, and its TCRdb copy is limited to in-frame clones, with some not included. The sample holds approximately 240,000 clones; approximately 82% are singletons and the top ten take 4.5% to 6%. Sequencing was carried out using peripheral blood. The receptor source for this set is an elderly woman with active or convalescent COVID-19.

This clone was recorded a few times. CDR3 region: CASSPWGQGWTEAFF. Written as DNA, the CDR3 is TGTGCCAGCTCACCATGGGGACAGGGCTGGACTGAAGCTTTCTTT. The V and J genes are TRBV18 and TRBJ1-1; 9 bases are shared with TRBD1. After removal of 2 bases from V and 5 bases from J, the junction contained 6 bases not matched to a gene. Germline CDR1 reads KGHSH; CDR2 reads LQKENI. This CDR3 has 15 amino acids.

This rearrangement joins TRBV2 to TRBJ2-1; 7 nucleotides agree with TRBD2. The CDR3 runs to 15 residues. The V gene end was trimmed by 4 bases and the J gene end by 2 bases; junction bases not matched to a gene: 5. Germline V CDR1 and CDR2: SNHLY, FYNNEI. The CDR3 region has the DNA TGTGCCAGCAGTGCTCGACTAGCCACCTACAATGAGCAGTTCTTC. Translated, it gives CASSARLATYNEQFF.

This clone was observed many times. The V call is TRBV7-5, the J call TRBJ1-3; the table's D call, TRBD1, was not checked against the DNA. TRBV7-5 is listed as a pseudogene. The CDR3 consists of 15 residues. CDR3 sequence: CVRSPRDSSGNTIYF. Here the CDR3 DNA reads TGTGTCAGAAGCCCCCGGGACAGCTCTGGAAACACCATATATTTT.

The CDR3, as DNA: TGTGCCAGCAGTTTATGGGGGCGAGGTGAAAAACTGTTTTTT. Residues: CASSLWGRGEKLFF. The rearrangement links TRBV28 to TRBJ1-4; tentatively, D is TRBD1 (5 bases). V was shortened by 0 bases and J by 7 bases, with 9 bases between the two germline ends. This CDR3 is 14 amino acids long. In germline, CDR1 is MDHEN, CDR2 SYDVKM.

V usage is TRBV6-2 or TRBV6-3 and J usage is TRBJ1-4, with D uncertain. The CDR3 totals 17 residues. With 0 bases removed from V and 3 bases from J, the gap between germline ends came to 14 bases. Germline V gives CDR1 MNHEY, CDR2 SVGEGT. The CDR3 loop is CASSYSGLGGPNEKLFF. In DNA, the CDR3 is TGTGCCAGCAGTTACTCGGGTCTCGGCGGGCCTAATGAAAAACTGTTTTTT.

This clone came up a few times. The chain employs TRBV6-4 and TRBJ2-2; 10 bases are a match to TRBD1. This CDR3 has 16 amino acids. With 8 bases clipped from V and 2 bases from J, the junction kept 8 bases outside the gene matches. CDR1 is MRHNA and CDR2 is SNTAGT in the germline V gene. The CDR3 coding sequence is TGTGCCAGCGTCGACAGGGGGCTTTGTAACACCGGGGAGCTGTTTTTT. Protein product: CASVDRGLCNTGELFF.

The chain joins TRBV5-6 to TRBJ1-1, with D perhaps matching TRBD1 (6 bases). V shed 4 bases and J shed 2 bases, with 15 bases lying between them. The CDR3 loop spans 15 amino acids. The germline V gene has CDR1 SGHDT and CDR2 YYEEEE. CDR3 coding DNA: TGTGCCAGCAGCCCCCCGGGGGGGCGTAACACTGAAGCTTTCTTT. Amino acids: CASSPPGGRNTEAFF. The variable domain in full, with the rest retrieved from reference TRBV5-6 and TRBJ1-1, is DAGVTQSPTHLIKTRGQQVTLRCSPKSGHDTVSWYQQALGQGPQFIFQYYEEEERQRGNFPDRFSGHQFPNYSSELNVNALLLGDSALYLCASSPPGGRNTEAFFGQGTRLTVV.

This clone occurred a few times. CDR3 nucleotides: TGTGCCATCAGTGAGTCTGGGCAGGGCTTTGCCTATGGCTACACCTTC. Amino acids: CAISESGQGFAYGYTF. The genes are TRBV10-3 and TRBJ1-2; D is possibly TRBD1 (5 bases). V shed 0 bases and J shed 4 bases, with 15 bases lying between them. From germline, CDR1 is ENHRY and CDR2 SYGVKD. There are 16 residues in the CDR3.

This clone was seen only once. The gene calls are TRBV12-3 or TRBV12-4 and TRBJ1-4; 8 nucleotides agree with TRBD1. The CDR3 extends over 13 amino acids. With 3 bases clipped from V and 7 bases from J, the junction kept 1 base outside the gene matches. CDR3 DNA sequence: TGTGCCAGCAGTTTTGGGACAGGTGAAAAACTGTTTTTT. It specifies CASSFGTGEKLFF.

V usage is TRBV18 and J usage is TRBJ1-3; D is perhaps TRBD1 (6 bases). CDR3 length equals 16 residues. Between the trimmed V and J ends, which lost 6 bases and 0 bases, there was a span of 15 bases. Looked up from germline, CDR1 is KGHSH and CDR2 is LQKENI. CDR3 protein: CASSPGTPSSGNTIYF. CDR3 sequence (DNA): TGTGCCAGCTCCCCCGGGACACCCAGCTCTGGAAACACCATATATTTT. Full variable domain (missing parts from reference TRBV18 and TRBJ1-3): NAGVMQNPRHLVRRRGQEARLRCSPMKGHSHVYWYRQLPEEGLKFMVYLQKENIIDESGMPKERFSAEFPKEGPSILRIQQVVRGDSAAYFCASSPGTPSSGNTIYFGEGSWLTVV.

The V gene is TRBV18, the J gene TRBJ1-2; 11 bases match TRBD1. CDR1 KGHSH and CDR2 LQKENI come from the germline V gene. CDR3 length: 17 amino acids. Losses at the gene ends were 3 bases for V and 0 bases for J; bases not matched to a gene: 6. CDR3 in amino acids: CASSPGQGVLPNYGYTF. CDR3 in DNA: TGTGCCAGCTCACCGGGACAGGGGGTTCTCCCTAACTATGGCTACACCTTC.

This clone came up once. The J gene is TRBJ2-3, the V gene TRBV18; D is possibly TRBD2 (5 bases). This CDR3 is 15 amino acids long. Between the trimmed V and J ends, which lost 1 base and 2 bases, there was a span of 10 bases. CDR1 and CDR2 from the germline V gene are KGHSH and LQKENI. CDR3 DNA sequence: TGTGCCAGCTCACCACTCAGCGGAACCACAGATACGCAGTATTTT. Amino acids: CASSPLSGTTDTQYF.

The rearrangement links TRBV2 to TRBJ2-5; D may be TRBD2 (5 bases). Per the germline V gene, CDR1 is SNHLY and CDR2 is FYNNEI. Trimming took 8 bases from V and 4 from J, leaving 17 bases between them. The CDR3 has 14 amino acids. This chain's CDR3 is CASGMVGGRETQYF. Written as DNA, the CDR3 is TGTGCCAGCGGGATGGTTGGAGGTCGAGAGACCCAGTACTTC.

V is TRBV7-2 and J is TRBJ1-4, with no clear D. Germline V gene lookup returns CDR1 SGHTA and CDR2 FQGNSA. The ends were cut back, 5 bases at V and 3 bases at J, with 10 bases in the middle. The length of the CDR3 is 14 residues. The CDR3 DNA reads TGTGCCAGCAGCCCGGGTCGGGCTAATGAAAAACTGTTTTTT. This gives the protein CASSPGRANEKLFF.

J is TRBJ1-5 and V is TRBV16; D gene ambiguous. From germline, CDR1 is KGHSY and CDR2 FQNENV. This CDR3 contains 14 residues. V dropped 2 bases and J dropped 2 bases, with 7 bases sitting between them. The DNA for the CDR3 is TGTGCCAGCAGCCAAAGAACGGGCAATCAGCCCCAGCATTTT. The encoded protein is CASSQRTGNQPQHF.

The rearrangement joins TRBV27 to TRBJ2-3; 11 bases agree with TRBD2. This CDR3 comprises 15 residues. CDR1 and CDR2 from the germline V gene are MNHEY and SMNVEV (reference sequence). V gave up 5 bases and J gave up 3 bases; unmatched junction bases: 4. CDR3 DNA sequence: TGTGCCAGCAGTCCACGACTAGCGGGGACAGATACGCAGTATTTT. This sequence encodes CASSPRLAGTDTQYF.

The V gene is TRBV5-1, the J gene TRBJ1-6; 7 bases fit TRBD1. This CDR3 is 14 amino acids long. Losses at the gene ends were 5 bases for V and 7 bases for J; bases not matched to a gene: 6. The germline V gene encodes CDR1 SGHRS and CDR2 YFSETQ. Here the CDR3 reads CASSVRTGNSPLHF. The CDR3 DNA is TGCGCCAGCAGTGTAAGGACAGGAAATTCACCCCTCCACTTT.

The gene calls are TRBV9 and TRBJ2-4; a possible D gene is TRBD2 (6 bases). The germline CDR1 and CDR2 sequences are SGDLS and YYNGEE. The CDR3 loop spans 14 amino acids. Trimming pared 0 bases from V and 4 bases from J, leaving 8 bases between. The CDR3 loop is CASSVDAGKNIQYF. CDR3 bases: TGTGCCAGCAGCGTAGATGCGGGGAAAAACATTCAGTACTTC.

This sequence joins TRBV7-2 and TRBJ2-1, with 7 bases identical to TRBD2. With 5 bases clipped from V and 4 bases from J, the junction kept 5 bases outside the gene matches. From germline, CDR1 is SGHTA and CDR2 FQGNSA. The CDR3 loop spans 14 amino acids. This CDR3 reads CASSPGLSYNEQFF. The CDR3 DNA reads TGTGCCAGCAGCCCGGGACTAAGTTACAATGAGCAGTTCTTC.

The CDR3 protein is CASSRILSGGEWAISTDTQYF. In nucleotides, the CDR3 is TGTGCCAGCAGCCGCATCCTTAGCGGGGGGGAATGGGCTATAAGCACAGATACGCAGTATTTT. This chain links TRBV28 with TRBJ2-3; 11 positions match TRBD2. CDR3 length: 21 residues. The germline CDR1 and CDR2 sequences are MDHEN and SYDVKM. The V segment lost 6 bases and the J segment 0 bases; nucleotides outside the gene matches: 20.

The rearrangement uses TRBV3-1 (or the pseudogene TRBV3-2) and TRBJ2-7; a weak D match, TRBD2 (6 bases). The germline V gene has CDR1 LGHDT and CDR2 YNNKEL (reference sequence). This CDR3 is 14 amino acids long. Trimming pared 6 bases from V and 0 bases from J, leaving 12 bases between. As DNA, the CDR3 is TGTGCCAGCAGTGTGGGACTGCACTCCTACGAGCAGTACTTC. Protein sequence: CASSVGLHSYEQYF.

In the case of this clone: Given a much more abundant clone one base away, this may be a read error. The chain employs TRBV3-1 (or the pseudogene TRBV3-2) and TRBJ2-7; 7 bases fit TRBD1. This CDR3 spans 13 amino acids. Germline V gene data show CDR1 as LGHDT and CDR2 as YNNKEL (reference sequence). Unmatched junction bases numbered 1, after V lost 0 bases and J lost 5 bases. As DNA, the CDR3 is TGTGCCAGCAGCCAAGACGACAGGGACGAGCAGTACTTC. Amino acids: CASSQDDRDEQYF.

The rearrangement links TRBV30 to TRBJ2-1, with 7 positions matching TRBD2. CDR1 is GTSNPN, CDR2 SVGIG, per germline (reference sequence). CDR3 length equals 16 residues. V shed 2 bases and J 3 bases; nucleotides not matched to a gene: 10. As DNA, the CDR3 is TGTGCCTGGAGTAAAGATAGGGGAGGGTACTACAATGAGCAGTTCTTC. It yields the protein CAWSKDRGGYYNEQFF.

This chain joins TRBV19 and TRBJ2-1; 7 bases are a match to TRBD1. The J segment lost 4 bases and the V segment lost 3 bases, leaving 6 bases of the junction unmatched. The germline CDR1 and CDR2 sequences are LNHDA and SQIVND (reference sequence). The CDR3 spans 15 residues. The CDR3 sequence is CASSIPGTAYNEQFF. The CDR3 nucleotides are TGTGCCAGTAGTATTCCCGGGACAGCTTACAATGAGCAGTTCTTC.

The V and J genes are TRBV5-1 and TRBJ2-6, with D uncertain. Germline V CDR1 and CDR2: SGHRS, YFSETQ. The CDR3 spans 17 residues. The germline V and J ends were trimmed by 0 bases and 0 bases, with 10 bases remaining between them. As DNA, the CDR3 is TGCGCCAGCAGCTTGGAGCCACCCTCCTCTGGGGCCAACGTCCTGACTTTC. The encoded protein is CASSLEPPSSGANVLTF.

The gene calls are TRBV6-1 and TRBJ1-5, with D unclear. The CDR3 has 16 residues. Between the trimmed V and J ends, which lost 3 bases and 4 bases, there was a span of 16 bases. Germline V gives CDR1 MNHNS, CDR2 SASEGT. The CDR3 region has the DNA TGTGCCAGCAGTGAGTATGGTAGAAGCGGTAATCAGCCCCAGCATTTT. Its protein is CASSEYGRSGNQPQHF.

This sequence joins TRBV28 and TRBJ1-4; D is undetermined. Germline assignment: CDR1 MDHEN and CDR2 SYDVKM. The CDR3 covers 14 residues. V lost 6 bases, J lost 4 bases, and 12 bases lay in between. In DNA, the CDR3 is TGTGCCAGCAGCCCCGGGAACTATAATGAAAAACTGTTTTTT. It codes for CASSPGNYNEKLFF.

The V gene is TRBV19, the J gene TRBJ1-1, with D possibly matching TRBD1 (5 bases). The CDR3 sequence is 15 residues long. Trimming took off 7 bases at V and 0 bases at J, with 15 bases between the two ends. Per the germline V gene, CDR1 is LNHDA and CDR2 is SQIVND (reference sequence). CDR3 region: CASNPDRVMNTEAFF. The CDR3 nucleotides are TGTGCCAGTAACCCCGACAGAGTAATGAACACTGAAGCTTTCTTT.